This is a list of T cell receptor beta chains from one sample in a study of radiation and T cells in renal cell carcinoma. Sequencing was performed with immunoSEQ multiplex PCR; in TCRdb, only in-frame clones are kept and a portion is missing. The sample lists 150,000 to 200,000 clones, about 87% occurring once. This specimen was blood, taken from a patient whose treatment included radiotherapy and nephrectomy. Every receptor here comes from a woman aged 45-59 years with renal cell carcinoma. The CDR3 runs from the conserved cysteine through the conserved F or W. The D gene is left open where the match is weak. Size is omitted from some rows. Given values are once, few, many or a class for expanded clones.

V	J	D	size	DNA	CDR3
TRBV7-3	TRBJ2-1	-	-	TGTGCCAGCAGCTTAGGAGGCGGGGCCTACAGTGAGCAGTTCTTC	CASSLGGGAYSEQFF
TRBV5-6	TRBJ2-7	-	-	TGTGCCAGCAGTCTTTCCGGTTACGAGCAGTACTTC	CASSLSGYEQYF
TRBV5-1	TRBJ2-7	TRBD1	once	TGCGCCAGCAGCTTGGGCGGACAGGGCGGAGAGCAGTACTTC	CASSLGGQGGEQYF
TRBV19	TRBJ1-4	TRBD1	-	TGTGCCAGTAGTAAGACAAGCAGGGGGGTCACTAATGAAAAACTGTTTTTT	CASSKTSRGVTNEKLFF
TRBV15	TRBJ1-3	-	-	TGTGCCACCAGCATTACAGCATACTCTGGAAACACCATATATTTT	CATSITAYSGNTIYF
TRBV7-2	TRBJ2-2	TRBD2	once	TGTGCCAGCAGCCGACGGACTAGCGGGGGGGCCCTCGGGGAGCTGTTTTTT	CASSRRTSGGALGELFF
TRBV14	TRBJ2-5	-	-	TGTGCCAGCAGCCAAGACACGGGGAAGCTGCGTGGGACCCAGTACTTC	CASSQDTGKLRGTQYF
TRBV6-5	TRBJ2-1	TRBD2	-	TGTGCCAGCAGTTCGCGGGGGGCCTCCTACAATGAGCAGTTCTTC	CASSSRGASYNEQFF
TRBV5-1	TRBJ2-3	-	-	TGCGCCAGCAGCTCTAGGACTGCAAATCCTAGCACAGATACGCAGTATTTT	CASSSRTANPSTDTQYF
TRBV19	TRBJ2-7	-	once	TGTGCCAGTAGCCCCAGGGGAGGTAGAGGCGAGCAGTACTTC	CASSPRGGRGEQYF
TRBV4-3	TRBJ2-2	-	-	TGCGCCAGCAGCCAAGTCTGGTCGGGCGAGGAGCTGTTTTTT	CASSQVWSGEELFF
TRBV30	TRBJ1-1	-	-	TGTGCCTGGAGTGTAGGGTCGAACACTGAAGCTTTCTTT	CAWSVGSNTEAFF
TRBV9	TRBJ2-7	-	-	TGTGCCAGCAGCGTCACAGGGAGTAACGAGCAGTACTTC	CASSVTGSNEQYF
TRBV4-3	TRBJ1-5	TRBD1	-	TGCGCCAGCAGCCAAGTGGTCGGGACAGGGGAACAGCCCCAGCATTTT	CASSQVVGTGEQPQHF
TRBV5-6	TRBJ2-3	-	-	TGTGCCAGCAGCTCCGCGGGTTTGGATACGCAGTATTTT	CASSSAGLDTQYF
TRBV2	TRBJ1-5	TRBD1	-	TGTGCCAGCAGTGGGGACAGGGCGGTTCGACAGCCCCAGCATTTT	CASSGDRAVRQPQHF
TRBV2	TRBJ1-4	-	once	TGTGCCAGCAGTGGGAACCCGATAAGTAGTGAAAAACTGTTTTTT	CASSGNPISSEKLFF
TRBV5-1	TRBJ1-2	TRBD1	-	TGCGCCAGCAGCTTTATCGGGACAGTCTATGGCTACACCTTC	CASSFIGTVYGYTF
TRBV10-3	TRBJ2-1	-	-	TGTGCCATCAGTGAGTCCACGGGGGGCCGCTCCTACAATGAGCAGTTCTTC	CAISESTGGRSYNEQFF
TRBV5-1	TRBJ1-2	TRBD1	few	TGCGCCAGCAGCTTGCCCGGGACAGGGAGGGATGGCTACACCTTC	CASSLPGTGRDGYTF
TRBV21-1	TRBJ1-5	-	-	TGTGCCAGCAGCAAAGCAGGGAGCAATCAGCCCCAGCATTTT	CASSKAGSNQPQHF
TRBV5-1	TRBJ2-7	TRBD1	-	TGCGCCAGCAGCTTACAGGGGGCTCCCTACGAGCAGTACTTC	CASSLQGAPYEQYF
TRBV7-9	TRBJ2-3	-	-	TGTGCCAGCAGCTTAGGGTCTTTCACAGATACGCAGTATTTT	CASSLGSFTDTQYF
TRBV4-2	TRBJ1-2	TRBD1	-	TGTGCCAGCAGCCAAGGACAGGGGGGGGACTATGGCTACACCTTC	CASSQGQGGDYGYTF
TRBV2	TRBJ1-4	-	-	TGTGCCAGCAAAGAACAGACAACTAATGAAAAACTGTTTTTT	CASKEQTTNEKLFF
TRBV6-6	TRBJ1-1	-	-	TGTGCCAGCAAGGACAGGAACACTGAAGCTTTCTTT	CASKDRNTEAFF
TRBV6-1	TRBJ1-1	TRBD1	-	TGTGCCAGCAGGGCACCGGGACAGGGCACTGAAGCTTTCTTT	CASRAPGQGTEAFF